This T cell receptor beta chain was sequenced during a study of T-cell memory formation after mild COVID-19. At the level of the study: There were largely donor-specific TCR clusters.

TCRdb analysed the 5' RACE reads with MiXCR anew, one entry per CDR3 protein. Counted here are roughly 450,000 distinct CDR3 sequences, more than 15% occurring once; the ten biggest clones make up roughly 21%. Whole-study results and caveats: SARS-CoV-2 specificity of second-wave clones peaking day 37 was unconfirmed. Contracting clones localized mainly to CM and EM when CD4+ and mainly to EMRA when CD8+.

With respect to this clonotype: Its target is unknown.

This CDR3 is 14 amino acids long. From germline, CDR1 is SGHKS and CDR2 YYEKEE (reference sequence). V was pared by 4 bases and J by 5 bases, with 15 bases between. The sequence came from a young man who had mild COVID-19 (a few samples of this study predate the infection). Cell type and time point are not known. Input material: PBMCs or a T cell subset sorted from them (not recorded which). The V gene is TRBV5-5, the J gene TRBJ2-5; TRBD1 might be the D (5 bases). CDR3 region: CASSPGIRGETQYF. CDR3 coding DNA: TGTGCCAGCAGCCCAGGGATCCGTGGGGAGACCCAGTACTTC.